This TCR beta chain appears in the sequencing data of a study of blood T cells in healthy people across ages. The study, taken as a whole, reports: Age brought a roughly linear fall in TCR beta diversity measured per million T cells.

With a J-beta primer mix and a sample-barcoded 5' primer, a second PCR ran about 7 to 12 cycles. TCRdb reprocessed the 5' RACE reads via MiXCR and lists one record per CDR3 protein. The table has some 1.8 million distinct CDR3 sequences, around 40% seen once. Remarks on this clonotype: Its target is unknown.

The CDR3 length is 14 residues. The V end lost 6 bases, the J end lost 5 bases, and 16 bases lay between the germline ends. Germline-derived CDR1 and CDR2 are PRHDT and FYEKMQ (reference sequence). The sample comprised blood. V and J are TRBV13 and TRBJ1-1; tentative D call: TRBD1 (6 bases). The sequence came from a human donor in good health. The CDR3 spells CASRPRGVWTEAFF. CDR3 coding DNA: TGTGCCAGCAGACCAAGGGGGGTTTGGACTGAAGCTTTCTTT.